This entry features one T cell receptor beta chain sequence. This sample was taken from a study of blood T cell repertoires in COVID-19. Background on the study: PBMCs, B-cell-depleted T cells, or T cells were the source of the cDNA or gDNA that made up the material.

Germline CDR1 reads MNHEY; CDR2 reads SVGEGT. CDR3 length equals 15 residues. Trimming shortened V by 6 bases and J by 4 bases, and 15 bases separated the two germline ends. How the authors handled the data: How many nucleated cells were present was estimated from reference gene primer amplification. Measured with immunoSEQ multiplex PCR; TCRdb has only the in-frame clones, and not every one. V and J calls and clone size follow that table, whereas D and trimming were derived from the DNA. The sample lists some 160,000 clones; approximately 92% were seen once. The TCR originated in a woman in her fifties or sixties with active COVID-19. The sample comprised peripheral blood. The V call is TRBV6-2 or TRBV6-3, the J call TRBJ2-2; perhaps TRBD1 as D (6 bases). DNA of the CDR3: TGTGCCAGCAGCAAACAGGGCGGCACCACCGGGGAGCTGTTTTTT. This gives the protein CASSKQGGTTGELFF.